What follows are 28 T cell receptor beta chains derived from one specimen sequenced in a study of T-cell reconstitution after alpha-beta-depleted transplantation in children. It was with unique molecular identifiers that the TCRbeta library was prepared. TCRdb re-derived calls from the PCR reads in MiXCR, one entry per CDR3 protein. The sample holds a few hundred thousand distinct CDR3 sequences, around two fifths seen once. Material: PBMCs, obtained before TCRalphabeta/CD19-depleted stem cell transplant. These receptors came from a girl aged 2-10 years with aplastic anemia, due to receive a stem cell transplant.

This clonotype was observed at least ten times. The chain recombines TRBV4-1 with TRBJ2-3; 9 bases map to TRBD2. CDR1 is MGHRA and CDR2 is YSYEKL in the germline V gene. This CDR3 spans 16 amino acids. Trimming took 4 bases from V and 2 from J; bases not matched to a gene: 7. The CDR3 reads CASSPLSGRDTDTQYF. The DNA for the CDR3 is TGCGCCAGCAGCCCTCTTAGCGGGAGAGACACAGATACGCAGTATTTT.

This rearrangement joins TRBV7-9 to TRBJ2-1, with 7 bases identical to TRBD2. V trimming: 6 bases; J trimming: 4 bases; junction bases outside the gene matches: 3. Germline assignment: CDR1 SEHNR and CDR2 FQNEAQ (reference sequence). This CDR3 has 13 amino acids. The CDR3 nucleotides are TGTGCCAGCAGGCGGGAGATGTACAATGAGCAGTTCTTC. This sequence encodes CASRREMYNEQFF.

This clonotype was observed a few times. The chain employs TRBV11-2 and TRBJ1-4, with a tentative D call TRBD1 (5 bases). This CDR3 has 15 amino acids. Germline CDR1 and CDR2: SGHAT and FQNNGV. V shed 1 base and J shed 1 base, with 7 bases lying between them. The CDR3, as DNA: TGTGCCAGCAGCTTAGGGGACGTAACTAATGAAAAACTGTTTTTT. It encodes CASSLGDVTNEKLFF.

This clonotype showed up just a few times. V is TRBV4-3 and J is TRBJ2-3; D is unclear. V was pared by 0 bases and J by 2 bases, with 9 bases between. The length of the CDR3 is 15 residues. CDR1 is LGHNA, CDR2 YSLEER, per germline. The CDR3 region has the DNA TGCGCCAGCAGCCAAGAGCGGAGCGACACAGATACGCAGTATTTT. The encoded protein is CASSQERSDTDTQYF.

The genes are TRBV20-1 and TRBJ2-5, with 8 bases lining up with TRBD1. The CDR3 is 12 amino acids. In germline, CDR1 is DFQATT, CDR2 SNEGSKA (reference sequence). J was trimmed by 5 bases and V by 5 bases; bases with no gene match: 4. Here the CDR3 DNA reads TGCAGTGCTGACAGGGGCGCGGAGACCCAGTACTTC. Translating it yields CSADRGAETQYF.

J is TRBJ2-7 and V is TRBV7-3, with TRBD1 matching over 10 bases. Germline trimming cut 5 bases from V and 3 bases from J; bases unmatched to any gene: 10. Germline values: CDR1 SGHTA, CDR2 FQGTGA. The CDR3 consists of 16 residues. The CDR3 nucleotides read TGTGCCAGCAGCCAGCGAGGAGGGACAGGGGACTACGAGCAGTACTTC. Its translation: CASSQRGGTGDYEQYF.

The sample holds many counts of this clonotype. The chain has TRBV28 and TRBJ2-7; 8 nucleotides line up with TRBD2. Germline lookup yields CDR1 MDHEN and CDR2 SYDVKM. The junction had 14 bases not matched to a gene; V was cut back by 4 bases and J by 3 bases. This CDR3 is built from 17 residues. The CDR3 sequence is CASSSTTSGSLFYEQYF. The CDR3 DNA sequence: TGTGCCAGCAGTTCTACGACAAGCGGGAGCCTGTTCTACGAGCAGTACTTC.

The DNA for the CDR3 is TGTGCCAGCATCCCATCGTCGGGGAGGGGCACAGATACGCAGTATTTT. Its translation: CASIPSSGRGTDTQYF. V usage is TRBV6-1 and J usage is TRBJ2-3; 7 bases fit TRBD2. V shed 7 bases and J 1 base; nucleotides not matched to a gene: 11. The CDR3 length is 16 residues. Germline loops: CDR1 MNHNS, CDR2 SASEGT.

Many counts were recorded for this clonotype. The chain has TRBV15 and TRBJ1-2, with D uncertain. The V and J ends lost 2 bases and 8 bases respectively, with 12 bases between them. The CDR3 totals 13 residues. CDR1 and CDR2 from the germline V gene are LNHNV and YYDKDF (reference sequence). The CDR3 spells CATSRNYNEGYTF. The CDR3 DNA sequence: TGTGCCACCAGCAGAAATTATAACGAAGGCTACACCTTC.

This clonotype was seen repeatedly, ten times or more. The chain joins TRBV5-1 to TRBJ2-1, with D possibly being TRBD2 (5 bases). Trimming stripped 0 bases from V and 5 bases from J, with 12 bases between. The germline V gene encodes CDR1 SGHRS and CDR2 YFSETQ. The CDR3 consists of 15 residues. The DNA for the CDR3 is TGCGCCAGCAGCTTGGGTGGGAGATTCAACAATGAGCAGTTCTTC. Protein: CASSLGGRFNNEQFF.

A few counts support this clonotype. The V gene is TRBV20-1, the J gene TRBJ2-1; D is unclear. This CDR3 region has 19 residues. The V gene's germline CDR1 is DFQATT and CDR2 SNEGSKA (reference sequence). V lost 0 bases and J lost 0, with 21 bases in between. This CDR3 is CSARDSRRRLSLSYNEQFF. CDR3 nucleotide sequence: TGCAGTGCTAGAGATAGTCGGCGTAGGTTGAGCCTCTCCTACAATGAGCAGTTCTTC.

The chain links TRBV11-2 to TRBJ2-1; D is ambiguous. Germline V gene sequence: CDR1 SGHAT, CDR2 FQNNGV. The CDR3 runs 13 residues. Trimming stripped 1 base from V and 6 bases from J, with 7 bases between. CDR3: CASSLVAINEQFF. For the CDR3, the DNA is TGTGCCAGCAGCTTAGTGGCCATCAATGAGCAGTTCTTC.

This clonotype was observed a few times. The CDR3 reads CASSYSLTGNNEQFF. The CDR3 DNA is TGTGCCAGCAGTTACTCCCTCACGGGAAACAATGAGCAGTTCTTC. V is TRBV6-5 and J is TRBJ2-1; D may be TRBD2 (5 bases). V was clipped by 0 bases and J by 5 bases, with 11 bases between them. CDR3 length: 15 residues. Germline V gene data show CDR1 as MNHEY and CDR2 as SVGAGI.

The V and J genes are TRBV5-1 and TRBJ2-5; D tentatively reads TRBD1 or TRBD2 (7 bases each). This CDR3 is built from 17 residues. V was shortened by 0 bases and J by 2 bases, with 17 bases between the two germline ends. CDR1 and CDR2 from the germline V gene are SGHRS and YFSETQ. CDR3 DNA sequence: TGCGCCAGCAGCTTGGGACAGGGAGGGGTCGGGCAAGAGACCCAGTACTTC. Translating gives CASSLGQGGVGQETQYF.

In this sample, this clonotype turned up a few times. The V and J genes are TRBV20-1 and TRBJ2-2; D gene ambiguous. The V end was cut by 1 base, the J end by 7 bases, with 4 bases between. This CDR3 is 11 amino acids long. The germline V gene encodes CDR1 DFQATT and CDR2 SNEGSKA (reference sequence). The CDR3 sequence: CSARVNGELFF. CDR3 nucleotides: TGCAGTGCTAGAGTGAACGGGGAGCTGTTTTTT.

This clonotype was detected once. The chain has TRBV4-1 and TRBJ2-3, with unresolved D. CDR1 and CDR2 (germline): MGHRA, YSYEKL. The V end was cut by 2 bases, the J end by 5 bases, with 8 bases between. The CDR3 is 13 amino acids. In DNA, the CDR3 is TGCGCCAGCAGCCAACTCATCCGAGATACGCAGTATTTT. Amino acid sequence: CASSQLIRDTQYF.

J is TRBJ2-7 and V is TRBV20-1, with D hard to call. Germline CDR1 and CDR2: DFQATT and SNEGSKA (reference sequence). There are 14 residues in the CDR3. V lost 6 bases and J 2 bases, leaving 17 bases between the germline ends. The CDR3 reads CSASSPTNAYEQYF. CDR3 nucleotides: TGCAGTGCGAGCTCCCCGACGAATGCCTACGAGCAGTACTTC.

The CDR3 DNA reads TGTGCCAGCAGTGAGATTGGAGCGGGGGGCCACAATGAGCAGTTCTTC. Protein sequence: CASSEIGAGGHNEQFF. V usage is TRBV6-4 and J usage is TRBJ2-1; 9 bases match TRBD2. CDR3 length: 16 amino acids. V lost 3 bases and J lost 5; bases outside the gene matches: 8. The germline gives CDR1 MRHNA, CDR2 SNTAGT.

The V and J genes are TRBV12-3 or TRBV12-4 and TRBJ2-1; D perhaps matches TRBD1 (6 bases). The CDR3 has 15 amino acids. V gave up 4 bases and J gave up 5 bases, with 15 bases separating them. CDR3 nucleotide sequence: TGTGCCAGCAGTTCTTGGCGGACAGTAGACAATGAGCAGTTCTTC. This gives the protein CASSSWRTVDNEQFF.

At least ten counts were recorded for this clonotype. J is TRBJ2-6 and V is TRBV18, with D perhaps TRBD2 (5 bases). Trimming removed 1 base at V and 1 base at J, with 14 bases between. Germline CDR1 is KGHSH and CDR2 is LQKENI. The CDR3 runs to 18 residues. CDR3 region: CASSPREIQVSGANVLTF. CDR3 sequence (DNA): TGTGCCAGCTCACCACGGGAGATTCAAGTATCTGGGGCCAACGTCCTGACTTTC.

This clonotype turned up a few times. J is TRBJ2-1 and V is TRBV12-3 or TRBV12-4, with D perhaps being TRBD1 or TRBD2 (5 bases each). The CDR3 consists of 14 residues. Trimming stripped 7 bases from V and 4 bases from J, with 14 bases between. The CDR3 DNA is TGTGCCAGCATGGGGGACGCAGGGTACAATGAGCAGTTCTTC. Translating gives CASMGDAGYNEQFF.

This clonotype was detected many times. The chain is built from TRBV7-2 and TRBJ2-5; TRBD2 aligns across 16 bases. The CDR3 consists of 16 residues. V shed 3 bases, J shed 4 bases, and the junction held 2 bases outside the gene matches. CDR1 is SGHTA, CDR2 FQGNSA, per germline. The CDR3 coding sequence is TGTGCCAGCAGCTTGGGGACTAGCGGGAGGGGAGAGACCCAGTACTTC. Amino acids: CASSLGTSGRGETQYF.

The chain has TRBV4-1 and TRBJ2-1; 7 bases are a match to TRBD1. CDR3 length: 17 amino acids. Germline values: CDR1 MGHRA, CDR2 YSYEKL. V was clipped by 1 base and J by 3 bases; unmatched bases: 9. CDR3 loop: CASSQGVGTALYNEQFF. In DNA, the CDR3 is TGCGCCAGCAGCCAAGGGGTCGGGACAGCTCTCTACAATGAGCAGTTCTTC.

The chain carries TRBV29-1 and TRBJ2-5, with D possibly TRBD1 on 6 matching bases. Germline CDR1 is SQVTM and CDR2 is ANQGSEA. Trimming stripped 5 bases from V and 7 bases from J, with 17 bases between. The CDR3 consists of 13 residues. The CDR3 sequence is CSVLGQTPGTQYF. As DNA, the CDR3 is TGCAGCGTTCTAGGACAGACCCCAGGGACCCAGTACTTC.

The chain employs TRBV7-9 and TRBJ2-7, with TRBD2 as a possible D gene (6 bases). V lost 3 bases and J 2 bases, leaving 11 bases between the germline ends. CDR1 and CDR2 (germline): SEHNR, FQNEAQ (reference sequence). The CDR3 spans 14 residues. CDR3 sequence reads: CASSLEGAPYEQYF. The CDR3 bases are TGTGCCAGCAGCTTGGAGGGAGCCCCCTACGAGCAGTACTTC.

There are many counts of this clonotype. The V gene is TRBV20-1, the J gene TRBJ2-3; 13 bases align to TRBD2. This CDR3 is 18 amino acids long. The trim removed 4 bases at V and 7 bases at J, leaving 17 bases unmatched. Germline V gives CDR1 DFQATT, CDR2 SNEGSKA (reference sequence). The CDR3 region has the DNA TGCAGTGCTATAACTGGGTATCGGACTAGCGGGGGCTCAAATACGCAGTATTTT. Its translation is CSAITGYRTSGGSNTQYF.

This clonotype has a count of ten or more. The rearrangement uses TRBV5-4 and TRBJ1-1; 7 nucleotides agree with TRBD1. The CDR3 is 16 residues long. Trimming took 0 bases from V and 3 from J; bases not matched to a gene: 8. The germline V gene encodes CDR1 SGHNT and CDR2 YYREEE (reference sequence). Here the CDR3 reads CASSLGSTGTHTEAFF. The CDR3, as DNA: TGTGCCAGCAGCTTGGGCTCGACAGGGACTCACACTGAAGCTTTCTTT.

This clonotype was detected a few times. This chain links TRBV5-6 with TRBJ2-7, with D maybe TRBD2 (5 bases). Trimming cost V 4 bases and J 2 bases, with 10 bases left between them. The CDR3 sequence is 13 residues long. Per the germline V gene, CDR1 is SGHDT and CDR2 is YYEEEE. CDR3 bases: TGTGCCAGCAGCACGGGAATTACCTACGAGCAGTACTTC. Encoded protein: CASSTGITYEQYF.